This entry concerns a single T cell receptor (beta chain). Single viable CD3+CD4+CD8-CD45RO+ cells were sorted as the memory CD4+ T cells. CMV serostatus came from serum IgG against pp150, pp28, p38, p52. CD4+ T cells were isolated by positive magnetic selection. Method: immunoSEQ multiplex PCR; TCRdb's copy keeps in-frame clones and lacks some. The repertoire holds more than 40,000 clones, about 79% seen once, with around 6% in the top ten. V was trimmed by 5 bases and J by 11 bases, leaving 21 bases between them. CDR3 length: 14 residues. Germline V gene lookup returns CDR1 MDHEN and CDR2 SYDVKM. These data originate in a study of memory CD4+ T cells and cytomegalovirus serostatus. Study background: This sample comes from healthy Belgian adults, under 10 CMV seropositive, approximately 23 seronegative.

The sample comprised memory CD4+ T cells from blood. The sequence derives from an adult in good health and CMV-seronegative. This chain links TRBV28 with TRBJ1-1; no clear D. The CDR3 DNA sequence: TGTGCCAGCAGTGTTGGAGGGAATGGGGTCGGGGCTTTCTTT. Translating gives CASSVGGNGVGAFF.